This is a list of T cell receptor beta chains from one sample in a study of T cell changes during pregnancy in multiple sclerosis. Measured with immunoSEQ multiplex PCR; TCRdb has only the in-frame clones, and not every one. In the table there are around 65,000 clones, 80% to 95% of which are singletons. The sample here was peripheral blood, taken in the second trimester of pregnancy. These receptors came from a female donor in good health, enrolled as a control in a pregnancy study. Each CDR3 is given with its conserved first and last residue. Each record gives: J gene, V gene, D gene, clone size, CDR3 protein, CDR3 DNA. The D gene is left open where the match is weak. Size values are once, few and many counts, or a class for expanded clones, and some rows have none.

j_call: TRBJ2-3
v_call: TRBV15
d_call: -
clone_size: -
cdr3_aa: CATSIESSRVGDTQYF
cdr3_nt: TGTGCCACCAGCATCGAGTCGTCTAGAGTTGGCGATACGCAGTATTTT

j_call: TRBJ1-1
v_call: TRBV2
d_call: TRBD1
clone_size: once
cdr3_aa: CASNRDRNTEAFF
cdr3_nt: TGTGCCAGCAATCGGGACAGGAACACTGAAGCTTTCTTT

j_call: TRBJ2-1
v_call: TRBV7-3
d_call: TRBD2
clone_size: -
cdr3_aa: CASSSLAGGSYNEQFF
cdr3_nt: TGTGCCAGCAGCTCCCTAGCGGGGGGCTCCTACAATGAGCAGTTCTTC

j_call: TRBJ1-1
v_call: TRBV18
d_call: TRBD1
clone_size: -
cdr3_aa: CASSPSTGGTEAFF
cdr3_nt: TGTGCCAGCTCACCCTCGACAGGGGGGACTGAAGCTTTCTTT

j_call: TRBJ1-5
v_call: TRBV19
d_call: TRBD1
clone_size: -
cdr3_aa: CASSNQLPGQRHSHF
cdr3_nt: TGTGCCAGTAGTAATCAACTACCGGGACAGCGCCATTCCCATTTT

j_call: TRBJ2-2
v_call: TRBV9
d_call: TRBD2
clone_size: -
cdr3_aa: CASSVGLAGANTGELFF
cdr3_nt: TGTGCCAGCAGCGTGGGACTAGCGGGAGCGAACACCGGGGAGCTGTTTTTT

j_call: TRBJ2-1
v_call: TRBV11-2
d_call: -
clone_size: -
cdr3_aa: CASSLAPGERGEQFF
cdr3_nt: TGTGCCAGCAGCTTAGCCCCGGGAGAAAGAGGAGAGCAGTTCTTC

j_call: TRBJ2-3
v_call: TRBV9
d_call: TRBD2
clone_size: -
cdr3_aa: CASSVGTSADTQYF
cdr3_nt: TGTGCCAGCAGCGTAGGGACTAGCGCAGATACGCAGTATTTT

j_call: TRBJ2-1
v_call: TRBV7-9
d_call: TRBD1
clone_size: -
cdr3_aa: CASSSPGTGGHEQFF
cdr3_nt: TGTGCCAGCAGTTCTCCCGGGACAGGGGGACATGAGCAGTTCTTC

j_call: TRBJ1-2
v_call: TRBV7-2
d_call: -
clone_size: -
cdr3_aa: CASSLGDRLYGYTF
cdr3_nt: TGTGCCAGCAGCTTAGGAGACAGACTCTATGGCTACACCTTC

j_call: TRBJ1-1
v_call: TRBV30
d_call: TRBD1
clone_size: -
cdr3_aa: CAWSPDRGAFF
cdr3_nt: TGTGCCTGGAGTCCCGACAGGGGTGCTTTCTTT

j_call: TRBJ2-1
v_call: TRBV2
d_call: TRBD2
clone_size: once
cdr3_aa: CASRKTSGSSYNEQFF
cdr3_nt: TGTGCCAGCAGGAAGACTAGCGGAAGCTCCTACAATGAGCAGTTCTTC

j_call: TRBJ2-1
v_call: TRBV28
d_call: -
clone_size: -
cdr3_aa: CASSPQGSLVFRNEQFF
cdr3_nt: TGTGCCAGCAGTCCGCAGGGCTCCCTAGTGTTCCGCAATGAGCAGTTCTTC

j_call: TRBJ1-2
v_call: TRBV9
d_call: TRBD1
clone_size: once
cdr3_aa: CASSAERDRWIPRDGYTF
cdr3_nt: TGTGCCAGCAGCGCAGAGAGGGACAGGTGGATCCCTAGGGATGGCTACACCTTC

j_call: TRBJ1-1
v_call: TRBV7-9
d_call: TRBD1
clone_size: -
cdr3_aa: CASSPTGGPNTEAFF
cdr3_nt: TGTGCCAGCAGCCCAACAGGGGGCCCGAACACTGAAGCTTTCTTT

j_call: TRBJ1-4
v_call: TRBV9
d_call: TRBD1
clone_size: -
cdr3_aa: CASSAELGQDVGEKLFF
cdr3_nt: TGTGCCAGCAGCGCCGAACTCGGACAGGACGTAGGTGAAAAACTGTTTTTT

j_call: TRBJ2-4
v_call: TRBV7-9
d_call: TRBD1
clone_size: -
cdr3_aa: CASTPSAPGQGANIQYF
cdr3_nt: TGTGCCAGCACCCCATCCGCCCCCGGACAGGGGGCGAACATTCAGTACTTC

j_call: TRBJ1-2
v_call: TRBV6-1
d_call: -
clone_size: -
cdr3_aa: CASSDLKEVAYGYTF
cdr3_nt: TGTGCCAGCAGTGATTTAAAGGAGGTGGCCTATGGCTACACCTTC

j_call: TRBJ1-2
v_call: TRBV7-9
d_call: -
clone_size: -
cdr3_aa: CASSVGGDYGYTF
cdr3_nt: TGTGCCAGCAGCGTAGGGGGGGACTATGGCTACACCTTC

j_call: TRBJ2-3
v_call: TRBV18
d_call: -
clone_size: -
cdr3_aa: CASSPPTDTQYF
cdr3_nt: TGTGCCAGCTCACCCCCTACAGATACGCAGTATTTT

j_call: TRBJ1-2
v_call: TRBV6-1
d_call: -
clone_size: -
cdr3_aa: CASSERQRYGYTF
cdr3_nt: TGTGCCAGCAGTGAAAGACAGCGCTATGGCTACACCTTC

j_call: TRBJ2-1
v_call: TRBV28
d_call: TRBD2
clone_size: -
cdr3_aa: CASSSPGLAGAGEQFF
cdr3_nt: TGTGCCAGCAGCTCACCCGGACTAGCGGGAGCGGGTGAGCAGTTCTTC

j_call: TRBJ2-5
v_call: TRBV11-2
d_call: -
clone_size: once
cdr3_aa: CASSWTAGYQETQYF
cdr3_nt: TGTGCCAGCAGCTGGACAGCGGGGTACCAAGAGACCCAGTACTTC

j_call: TRBJ2-1
v_call: TRBV28
d_call: TRBD2
clone_size: -
cdr3_aa: CASRQGLAIGNEQFF
cdr3_nt: TGTGCCAGCAGGCAGGGACTAGCCATTGGCAATGAGCAGTTCTTC

j_call: TRBJ1-2
v_call: TRBV6-5
d_call: -
clone_size: -
cdr3_aa: CASSSGQGTRGYTF
cdr3_nt: TGTGCCAGCAGTTCAGGGCAGGGCACGAGAGGCTACACCTTC

j_call: TRBJ1-2
v_call: TRBV19
d_call: -
clone_size: -
cdr3_aa: CASSMLANYGYTF
cdr3_nt: TGTGCCAGTAGTATGTTAGCTAACTATGGCTACACCTTC

j_call: TRBJ1-1
v_call: TRBV19
d_call: -
clone_size: few
cdr3_aa: CASSSGWITEAFF
cdr3_nt: TGTGCCAGTTCCTCGGGTTGGATCACTGAAGCTTTCTTT

j_call: TRBJ2-7
v_call: TRBV18
d_call: -
clone_size: -
cdr3_aa: CASSPAGFDEQYF
cdr3_nt: TGTGCCAGCTCACCAGCAGGTTTTGACGAGCAGTACTTC

j_call: TRBJ2-1
v_call: TRBV7-3
d_call: -
clone_size: -
cdr3_aa: CASSEGLQVGDYDYNEQFF
cdr3_nt: TGTGCCAGCAGCGAAGGGCTTCAGGTAGGGGATTATGACTACAATGAGCAGTTCTTC

j_call: TRBJ2-7
v_call: TRBV5-1
d_call: TRBD1
clone_size: -
cdr3_aa: CASSLEGQGAWEQYF
cdr3_nt: TGCGCCAGCAGCTTGGAGGGACAGGGGGCTTGGGAGCAGTACTTC

j_call: TRBJ2-3
v_call: TRBV15
d_call: -
clone_size: -
cdr3_aa: CATSPVEGRGDTQYF
cdr3_nt: TGTGCCACCAGCCCCGTGGAGGGTCGAGGAGATACGCAGTATTTT

j_call: TRBJ2-1
v_call: TRBV19
d_call: TRBD2
clone_size: -
cdr3_aa: CASTGGWGVPYNEQFF
cdr3_nt: TGTGCCAGTACCGGGGGGTGGGGGGTGCCCTACAATGAGCAGTTCTTC

j_call: TRBJ1-4
v_call: TRBV27
d_call: -
clone_size: once
cdr3_aa: CASSLEGLGEKLFF
cdr3_nt: TGTGCCAGCAGTTTAGAGGGATTAGGTGAAAAACTGTTTTTT

j_call: TRBJ1-5
v_call: TRBV27
d_call: -
clone_size: -
cdr3_aa: CASSLERGNQPQHF
cdr3_nt: TGTGCCAGCAGTCTAGAACGGGGCAATCAGCCCCAGCATTTT

j_call: TRBJ2-5
v_call: TRBV5-1
d_call: TRBD2
clone_size: -
cdr3_aa: CASSLGLAVETQYF
cdr3_nt: TGCGCCAGCAGCTTGGGTCTAGCGGTTGAGACCCAGTACTTC

j_call: TRBJ2-7
v_call: TRBV29-1
d_call: TRBD2
clone_size: -
cdr3_aa: CSVGGSQTYEQYF
cdr3_nt: TGCAGCGTTGGCGGGAGTCAAACCTACGAGCAGTACTTC

j_call: TRBJ2-3
v_call: TRBV6-6
d_call: TRBD1
clone_size: once
cdr3_aa: CASSSADRATDTQYF
cdr3_nt: TGTGCCAGCAGTAGCGCGGACAGGGCTACAGATACGCAGTATTTT

j_call: TRBJ1-4
v_call: TRBV30
d_call: -
clone_size: -
cdr3_aa: CAWSVRVGGEKLFF
cdr3_nt: TGTGCCTGGAGTGTACGGGTTGGAGGAGAAAAACTGTTTTTT

j_call: TRBJ2-1
v_call: TRBV7-3
d_call: -
clone_size: -
cdr3_aa: CASSSRPGTRQGSYNEQFF
cdr3_nt: TGTGCCAGCAGCTCCCGCCCAGGGACTCGGCAGGGCTCCTACAATGAGCAGTTCTTC

j_call: TRBJ1-5
v_call: TRBV28
d_call: -
clone_size: -
cdr3_aa: CASSFGGRGNQPQHF
cdr3_nt: TGTGCCAGCAGTTTCGGGGGGAGGGGCAATCAGCCCCAGCATTTT

j_call: TRBJ2-1
v_call: TRBV28
d_call: TRBD1
clone_size: -
cdr3_aa: CASSIPGTGWRVEQFF
cdr3_nt: TGTGCCAGCTCCATCCCCGGGACAGGGTGGAGGGTTGAGCAGTTCTTC

j_call: TRBJ1-5
v_call: TRBV6-6
d_call: -
clone_size: -
cdr3_aa: CASSPAQANQPQHF
cdr3_nt: TGTGCCAGCAGTCCCGCGCAGGCCAATCAGCCCCAGCATTTT

j_call: TRBJ1-5
v_call: TRBV28
d_call: -
clone_size: -
cdr3_aa: CASSIGRGNQPQHF
cdr3_nt: TGTGCCAGCAGTATCGGCCGCGGAAATCAGCCCCAGCATTTT

j_call: TRBJ2-2
v_call: TRBV28
d_call: TRBD2
clone_size: -
cdr3_aa: CASSFRFVLLTSGRSGELFF
cdr3_nt: TGTGCCAGCAGTTTTAGATTTGTTTTGTTGACTAGCGGGAGAAGCGGGGAGCTGTTTTTT

j_call: TRBJ2-7
v_call: TRBV2
d_call: -
clone_size: -
cdr3_aa: CASKGDLSSYEQYF
cdr3_nt: TGTGCCAGCAAAGGGGACTTAAGCTCCTACGAGCAGTACTTC

j_call: TRBJ2-1
v_call: TRBV2
d_call: -
clone_size: -
cdr3_aa: CATQGWGYDEQFF
cdr3_nt: TGTGCCACCCAGGGTTGGGGCTACGATGAGCAGTTCTTC

j_call: TRBJ2-3
v_call: TRBV6-1
d_call: -
clone_size: -
cdr3_aa: CASSDSGNTDTQYF
cdr3_nt: TGTGCCAGCAGTGATTCGGGGAACACAGATACGCAGTATTTT

j_call: TRBJ2-6
v_call: TRBV9
d_call: -
clone_size: -
cdr3_aa: CASSAPAGFLFGPSGANVLTF
cdr3_nt: TGTGCCAGCAGCGCCCCCGCGGGGTTCCTGTTTGGGCCCTCTGGGGCCAACGTCCTGACTTTC

j_call: TRBJ2-7
v_call: TRBV6-4
d_call: TRBD2
clone_size: -
cdr3_aa: CASSDGTSGNVVAYEQYF
cdr3_nt: TGTGCCAGCAGTGACGGGACTAGCGGGAATGTGGTCGCCTACGAGCAGTACTTC

j_call: TRBJ2-1
v_call: TRBV7-2
d_call: TRBD2
clone_size: few
cdr3_aa: CASSLSGSGNEQFF
cdr3_nt: TGTGCCAGCAGCCTAAGCGGGAGCGGCAATGAGCAGTTCTTC